This T cell receptor (beta chain) emerged from a study of somatic mutations in cytotoxic T cells in rheumatoid arthritis. Regarding the study as a whole: It was found that CD8+ T-cell clonality in rheumatoid arthritis patients did not differ significantly from that in age-matched healthy controls. Expanded CD8+ clones had unknown antigen targets.

Repertoires were generated with immunoSEQ multiplex PCR, while TCRdb's copy carries only in-frame clones and drops some. Found here are about 19,000 clones, 81% of them singletons; the top ten hold more than 12%. Magnetic beads with positive selection isolated CD4+ and CD8+ fractions, whose purity was verified by flow cytometry. As to this clone: Its antigen remains unknown.

In germline, CDR1 is SQVTM, CDR2 ANQGSEA. The CDR3 sequence is 14 residues long. V was pared by 3 bases and J by 2 bases, with 14 bases between. J is TRBJ2-7 and V is TRBV29-1, with D tentatively TRBD2 (6 bases). Sequenced material: CD8+ T cells sorted from blood. The origin of this receptor is an adult with rheumatoid arthritis. The CDR3 spells CSVDMAGHPYEQYF. CDR3 DNA sequence: TGCAGCGTTGATATGGCGGGGCATCCCTACGAGCAGTACTTC.